These T cell receptor beta chains were read from a single sample in a study of control samples from healthy donors and cancer patients. Sequencing used immunoSEQ multiplex PCR; TCRdb keeps in-frame clones, though not all of them. The sample lists about 120,000 clones, 93% occurring once. Material for sequencing was blood. These receptors were obtained from a man aged 25-40 years in good health. Both conserved end residues are part of each CDR3. A D gene is named only where the DNA matches it firmly. A clone size is listed for some rows: how often the clone was seen (once, few, many), or a class if it is expanded.

>14|NA|TRBJ1-3|TRBD1|TRBV11-2
CASSLTGSGNTIYF
TGTGCCAGCAGCCTGACAGGGAGTGGAAACACCATATATTTT
>15|NA|TRBJ1-4|NA|TRBV9
CASSVEPRQVEKLFF
TGTGCCAGCAGCGTAGAACCTCGACAGGTTGAAAAACTGTTTTTT
>16|NA|TRBJ2-3|TRBD1|TRBV24-1
CATSDNRGQSTDTQYF
TGTGCCACCAGTGATAACAGGGGTCAGAGCACAGATACGCAGTATTTT
>11|NA|TRBJ1-1|NA|TRBV5-6
CASSLQGEAFF
TGTGCCAGCAGCTTACAGGGTGAAGCTTTCTTT
>18|once|TRBJ1-3|NA|TRBV6-1
CASSAQQGRVSSGNTIYF
TGTGCCAGCAGTGCCCAACAGGGTAGAGTCTCGTCTGGAAACACCATATATTTT
>14|NA|TRBJ1-2|NA|TRBV11-3
CASSLNRDGYGYTF
TGTGCCAGCAGCTTAAACCGGGATGGGTATGGCTACACCTTC
>15|NA|TRBJ2-1|TRBD2|TRBV6-5
CASRPTSGVINEQFF
TGTGCCAGCAGGCCCACTAGCGGGGTTATAAATGAGCAGTTCTTC
>14|few|TRBJ1-5|NA|TRBV5-1
CASSLEGGSQPQHF
TGCGCCAGCAGCTTGGAGGGGGGAAGTCAGCCCCAGCATTTT
>13|NA|TRBJ2-1|NA|TRBV7-9
CASSLFNSHEQFF
TGTGCCAGCAGCTTATTTAACTCTCATGAGCAGTTCTTC
>9|NA|TRBJ1-2|NA|TRBV20-1
CSAPRGYTF
TGCAGCGCCCCCAGGGGCTACACCTTC
>16|NA|TRBJ2-2|TRBD1|TRBV11-3
CASSPHWTGEARELFF
TGTGCCAGCAGCCCCCATTGGACAGGGGAAGCCCGGGAGCTGTTTTTT
>16|NA|TRBJ1-5|NA|TRBV6-5
CASSSRRATQNQPQHF
TGTGCCAGCAGTTCCCGTCGGGCCACTCAAAATCAGCCCCAGCATTTT
>12|NA|TRBJ1-2|NA|TRBV5-4
CASSRQYSGYTF
TGTGCCAGCAGCAGACAATACAGTGGCTACACCTTC
>14|once|TRBJ2-5|NA|TRBV27
CASSLGGFQETQYF
TGTGCCAGCAGTCTAGGGGGGTTCCAAGAGACCCAGTACTTC
>16|NA|TRBJ1-3|NA|TRBV25-1
CASSNRGGAEGNTIYF
TGTGCCAGCAGTAACCGGGGGGGCGCGGAAGGAAACACCATATATTTT
>14|NA|TRBJ2-7|NA|TRBV5-1
CASSLEVTEDEQYF
TGCGCCAGCAGCTTGGAGGTAACAGAGGACGAGCAGTACTTC
>12|NA|TRBJ1-2|TRBD1|TRBV7-8
CASSLDRSGYTF
TGTGCCAGCAGCCTGGACAGGTCTGGCTACACCTTC
>16|NA|TRBJ2-1|TRBD1|TRBV7-9
CASSLARGPGDNEQFF
TGTGCCAGCAGCTTAGCGAGGGGGCCCGGGGACAATGAGCAGTTCTTC
>17|once|TRBJ2-4|NA|TRBV4-2
CASSQDGYRTLKNIQYF
TGTGCCAGCAGCCAAGACGGGTATAGGACTCTCAAAAACATTCAGTACTTC
>16|NA|TRBJ2-6|TRBD2|TRBV5-1
CARSGGGPSGANVLTF
TGCGCCCGCAGCGGGGGGGGACCTTCTGGGGCCAACGTCCTGACTTTC
>13|NA|TRBJ1-2|NA|TRBV6-5
CASSYERSYGYTF
TGTGCCAGCAGTTACGAAAGATCCTATGGCTACACCTTC
>13|NA|TRBJ1-2|TRBD1|TRBV7-9
CASTSDRENGYTF
TGTGCCAGCACCTCGGACAGGGAAAATGGCTACACCTTC
>13|NA|TRBJ1-1|NA|TRBV5-4
CASSFRLGTEAFF
TGTGCCAGCAGCTTCCGACTGGGCACTGAAGCTTTCTTT
>15|NA|TRBJ2-3|TRBD1|TRBV24-1
CATSDFGQGADTQYF
TGTGCCACCAGTGATTTCGGACAGGGGGCGGATACGCAGTATTTT
>15|NA|TRBJ2-3|NA|TRBV2
CASSDLGLYTDTQYF
TGTGCCAGCAGTGATCTCGGACTATACACAGATACGCAGTATTTT
>14|NA|TRBJ1-2|TRBD1|TRBV5-4
CASSLRQGNYGYTF
TGTGCCAGCAGCCTCCGACAGGGGAACTATGGCTACACCTTC
>15|NA|TRBJ1-2|NA|TRBV12-2
CASRLGRGGYYGYTF
TGTGCAAGTCGCTTAGGCCGTGGCGGATACTATGGCTACACCTTC
>14|few|TRBJ1-1|TRBD1|TRBV6-5
CASKQGAVYTEAFF
TGTGCCAGCAAGCAGGGGGCCGTTTACACTGAAGCTTTCTTT
>15|NA|TRBJ1-3|TRBD1|TRBV5-6
CASRRTGNSGNTIYF
TGTGCCAGCAGGCGGACAGGGAACTCTGGAAACACCATATATTTT
>13|NA|TRBJ1-1|NA|TRBV4-1
CASSPGLDTEAFF
TGCGCCAGCAGCCCCGGACTCGACACTGAAGCTTTCTTT
>14|NA|TRBJ1-2|NA|TRBV2
CASVKQGPNYGYTF
TGTGCCAGCGTAAAACAGGGCCCTAACTATGGCTACACCTTC
>17|once|TRBJ2-2|TRBD1|TRBV28
CASSLIAGGSWGGELFF
TGTGCCAGCAGTTTAATTGCAGGGGGCTCGTGGGGCGGGGAGCTGTTTTTT
>15|NA|TRBJ2-3|NA|TRBV6-4
CASSDSGSPADTQYF
TGTGCCAGCAGTGACTCGGGTAGCCCAGCAGATACGCAGTATTTT
>13|NA|TRBJ1-5|NA|TRBV7-9
CASSQTDGQPQHF
TGTGCCAGCAGCCAAACGGATGGTCAGCCCCAGCATTTT
>16|NA|TRBJ1-2|NA|TRBV6-1
CASSDNRGITNYGYTF
TGTGCCAGCAGTGATAATCGGGGCATCACTAACTATGGCTACACCTTC
>16|NA|TRBJ2-1|TRBD2|TRBV5-1
CASSVTSGGAVDEQFF
TGCGCCAGCAGCGTCACTAGCGGGGGGGCCGTCGATGAGCAGTTCTTC
>17|NA|TRBJ1-4|NA|TRBV23-1
CASSQSRWGSTNEKLFF
TGCGCCAGCAGTCAATCGAGGTGGGGCTCAACTAATGAAAAACTGTTTTTT
>15|NA|TRBJ1-2|NA|TRBV7-2
CASSLIGSPTESYTF
TGTGCCAGCAGCTTAATTGGCAGCCCAACAGAGAGCTACACCTTC
>14|NA|TRBJ1-5|TRBD1|TRBV27
CASSLTGLNQPQHF
TGTGCCAGCAGTTTGACAGGGTTGAATCAGCCCCAGCATTTT
>18|NA|TRBJ1-2|TRBD1|TRBV28
CASSFLVRTGGGNYGYTF
TGTGCCAGCAGTTTTTTGGTACGGACAGGGGGCGGGAACTATGGCTACACCTTC